These T cell receptor beta chains were read from a single sample in a study of cytomegalovirus exposure and HLA in healthy donors. Method: immunoSEQ multiplex PCR; TCRdb's copy keeps in-frame clones and lacks some. The table shows roughly 200,000 clones, with 70% to 80% occurring only once. Sequences were obtained from PBMCs. The receptors derive from an older woman in good health and CMV-seropositive. Both conserved end residues are part of each CDR3. D genes are given only for firm matches. Size tells how often a clone was seen (once, few, many) or the class of an expanded clone, and some rows leave it out.

D	V	size	J	length	DNA	CDR3
TRBD2	TRBV4-3	-	TRBJ2-3	16	TGCGCCAGCAGCCAAGAAGGGCGGGGGGGCATAGATACGCAGTATTTT	CASSQEGRGGIDTQYF
-	TRBV2	-	TRBJ2-5	13	TGTGCCAGCAGTCGGGACAACCAAGAGACCCAGTACTTC	CASSRDNQETQYF
-	TRBV9	-	TRBJ2-5	13	TGTGCCAGCAGCGTACTTTCGGGTGAGACCCAGTACTTC	CASSVLSGETQYF
-	TRBV27	-	TRBJ2-7	15	TGTGCCAGCAACCCTAAAGGGACTCCCTCCTACGAGCAGTACTTC	CASNPKGTPSYEQYF
TRBD2	TRBV2	-	TRBJ2-3	18	TGTGCCAGCAGTGATCTTAGGAGGACTAGCGGGGGGGCAGATACGCAGTATTTT	CASSDLRRTSGGADTQYF
-	TRBV18	-	TRBJ2-1	14	TGTGCCAGCTCTCGACTAGTGGAGACCGATGAGCAGTTCTTC	CASSRLVETDEQFF
TRBD1	TRBV27	-	TRBJ1-2	15	TGTGCCAGCGGACAGGACAGGGGGGTTGACTATGGCTACACCTTC	CASGQDRGVDYGYTF
TRBD1	TRBV18	few	TRBJ2-6	15	TGTGCCAGCTCAAGGGACAGCTCTGGGGCCAACGTCCTGACTTTC	CASSRDSSGANVLTF
-	TRBV27	-	TRBJ2-4	11	TGTGCCAGCAGTATTAGGGGCAGTCAGTACTTC	CASSIRGSQYF
TRBD1	TRBV15	-	TRBJ1-2	13	TGTGCCACCAGCAGAGTCGGACAGGATGGCTACACCTTC	CATSRVGQDGYTF
TRBD2	TRBV4-2	-	TRBJ2-7	15	TGTGCCAGCAGCCCCTTAGGCCAGCGGGAACGAGAGCAGTACTTC	CASSPLGQREREQYF
-	TRBV6-5	-	TRBJ2-5	14	TGTGCCAGCAGTTACTCTCACTCAAAAGAGACCCAGTACTTC	CASSYSHSKETQYF
-	TRBV7-6	-	TRBJ2-1	15	TGTGCCAGCAGCTTAGTAGCGACAGGAAATTTAGAGCAGTTCTTC	CASSLVATGNLEQFF
-	TRBV27	-	TRBJ1-6	16	TGTGCCAGCAGTCGGGCAGGGGAGCCGATTAATTCACCCCTCCACTTT	CASSRAGEPINSPLHF
-	TRBV7-9	-	TRBJ1-2	14	TGTGCCAGCAGCTTGTTCCCAGAGCGCTATGGCTACACCTTC	CASSLFPERYGYTF
TRBD1	TRBV27	once	TRBJ2-3	14	TGTGCCAGCAGTCGGACAGGGAGGACAGATACGCAGTATTTT	CASSRTGRTDTQYF
TRBD1	TRBV9	few	TRBJ1-6	17	TGTGCCAGCAGCGTAGGGATAGGGACAGGGGATAATTCACCCCTCCACTTT	CASSVGIGTGDNSPLHF
-	TRBV6-1	-	TRBJ2-1	12	TGTGCCAGCACCCCGATTAAGCATGAGCAGTTCTTC	CASTPIKHEQFF
TRBD1	TRBV19	-	TRBJ2-7	16	TGTGCCAGTAGTCCAGGGGCCGGGACAGGGACCTACGAGCAGTACTTC	CASSPGAGTGTYEQYF
TRBD2	TRBV15	few	TRBJ2-1	16	TGTGCCACCAGCAGAGATTTAGCGGGAGGAGGGAATGAGCAGTTCTTC	CATSRDLAGGGNEQFF
-	TRBV7-3	-	TRBJ1-1	12	TGTGCCAGCAGCCCCGGCCAGGGTGTAGCTTTCTTT	CASSPGQGVAFF
TRBD2	TRBV29-1	-	TRBJ2-7	13	TGCAGCGCCTCCGTGCGCGGGAGGAACGAGCAGTACTTC	CSASVRGRNEQYF
TRBD1	TRBV7-2	-	TRBJ1-1	14	TGTGCCAGCAGGTGGGACAGCTCGAACACTGAAGCTTTCTTT	CASRWDSSNTEAFF
TRBD1	TRBV5-1	-	TRBJ2-2	14	TGCGCCAGCAGATCCGGGACAGGGTCCGGGGAGCTGTTTTTT	CASRSGTGSGELFF
TRBD2	TRBV5-1	-	TRBJ2-5	16	TGCGCCAGCAGCTTCGGAGCGGGAGGGCTGGGAGAGACCCAGTACTTC	CASSFGAGGLGETQYF
-	TRBV11-3	-	TRBJ2-4	12	TGTGCCAGCAGCTTAGGGGTCCAGGGTCAGTACTTC	CASSLGVQGQYF
TRBD1	TRBV7-2	once	TRBJ2-7	15	TGTGCCAGCAGCCCGCACGAGACAGGGGCCTACGAGCAGTACTTC	CASSPHETGAYEQYF
-	TRBV6-1	-	TRBJ1-1	14	TGTGCCAGCAGTGAAAGGGGATTGAACACTGAAGCTTTCTTT	CASSERGLNTEAFF
-	TRBV5-1	-	TRBJ2-1	15	TGCGCCAGCAGCTTGGCCCCAGGGGTCTTCAATGAGCAGTTCTTC	CASSLAPGVFNEQFF
-	TRBV19	-	TRBJ2-7	13	TGTGCCACGGAAGACTCTTACTCCTACGAGCAGTACTTC	CATEDSYSYEQYF
-	TRBV6-1	-	TRBJ1-2	13	TGTGCCAGCAGTGAACGGGGAGGGGATGGCTACACCTTC	CASSERGGDGYTF
-	TRBV28	-	TRBJ1-5	14	TGTGCCAGCCTTTCCCAACAGGGCCATCAGCCCCAGCATTTT	CASLSQQGHQPQHF
-	TRBV9	once	TRBJ2-7	14	TGTGCCAGCAGCGTAGGTAGTAGCGTCTACGAGCAGTACTTC	CASSVGSSVYEQYF
TRBD1	TRBV28	-	TRBJ1-1	14	TGTGCCAGCAGCGAGACAGGGGGGAACACTGAAGCTTTCTTT	CASSETGGNTEAFF
-	TRBV15	-	TRBJ2-1	14	TGTGCCACCAGCCAAGGAGGACTCATCAATGAGCAGTTCTTC	CATSQGGLINEQFF
-	TRBV2	-	TRBJ1-4	14	TGTGCCAGCAGTGTTCAGGGTCCTAATGAAAAACTGTTTTTT	CASSVQGPNEKLFF
TRBD1	TRBV7-9	-	TRBJ1-2	14	TGTGCCAGCAGCCCCAAGGGACAGGGCCATGGCTACACCTTC	CASSPKGQGHGYTF
-	TRBV30	once	TRBJ1-2	13	TGTGCCTGGAGTGCGCGGTCTAACTATGGCTACACCTTC	CAWSARSNYGYTF
-	TRBV11-2	-	TRBJ1-4	13	TGTGCCAGCAGAAATATCCTCGGGGAAAAACTGTTTTTT	CASRNILGEKLFF
-	TRBV18	-	TRBJ1-3	14	TGTGCCAGCTCACCGGGGGACACTGGAAACACCATATATTTT	CASSPGDTGNTIYF
-	TRBV11-3	few	TRBJ2-7	12	TGTGCCAGCAGCTTAGCATCGGACGAGCAGTACTTC	CASSLASDEQYF
TRBD1	TRBV18	-	TRBJ2-2	16	TGTGCCAGCTCACCTCCGGGACAGGGTTTCACCGGGGAGCTGTTTTTT	CASSPPGQGFTGELFF
-	TRBV9	-	TRBJ2-2	15	TGTGCCAGCAGCGTGACTAGGACGTGGACCGGGGAGCTGTTTTTT	CASSVTRTWTGELFF
-	TRBV30	-	TRBJ2-7	13	TGTGCCTTGAGGAGGGGGAACGGGTACGAGCAGTACTTC	CALRRGNGYEQYF
TRBD1	TRBV29-1	once	TRBJ1-2	17	TGCAGCGTTCCGACTTTGGGACAGGGGACGCTGAACTATGGCTACACCTTC	CSVPTLGQGTLNYGYTF
TRBD2	TRBV4-1	-	TRBJ2-7	17	TGCGCCAGCAGCCAAACGACTACTAGCGCCCTCACCTGCGAGCAGTACTTC	CASSQTTTSALTCEQYF
-	TRBV7-3	-	TRBJ2-3	17	TGTGCCAGCAGCTTAACGTTCTCTAGCCGAAACACAGATACGCAGTATTTT	CASSLTFSSRNTDTQYF
TRBD2	TRBV4-2	-	TRBJ2-3	17	TGTGCCAGCAGCCAACAGTTAGCGGGAGTCGGCACAGATACGCAGTATTTT	CASSQQLAGVGTDTQYF
-	TRBV6-6	-	TRBJ1-1	14	TGTGCCATTCGGGGGGGGGATTTGAACACTGAAGCTTTCTTT	CAIRGGDLNTEAFF
TRBD1	TRBV5-1	-	TRBJ2-1	15	TGCGCCAGCAGCCCGGCGGGACAGGGAAACAATGAGCAGTTCTTC	CASSPAGQGNNEQFF
TRBD2	TRBV6-5	-	TRBJ2-6	15	TGTGCCAGCAGGACTAGCGCATCTGGGGCCAACATCCTGACTTTC	CASRTSASGANILTF
-	TRBV2	-	TRBJ2-2	13	TGTGCCAGCGCTAGCGAGAACACCGGGGAGCTGTTTTTT	CASASENTGELFF
-	TRBV9	-	TRBJ2-1	14	TGTGCCAGCAGCGTAGTTTCCTCCGGCGGGGAGCAGTTCTTC	CASSVVSSGGEQFF
-	TRBV5-1	once	TRBJ2-3	15	TGCGCCAGCAGCTTGGTACCGCGAAGCACAGATACGCAGTATTTT	CASSLVPRSTDTQYF
-	TRBV19	-	TRBJ2-3	15	TGTGCCAGTAGTAGTTTAGGCGGTAGCACAGATACGCAGTATTTT	CASSSLGGSTDTQYF